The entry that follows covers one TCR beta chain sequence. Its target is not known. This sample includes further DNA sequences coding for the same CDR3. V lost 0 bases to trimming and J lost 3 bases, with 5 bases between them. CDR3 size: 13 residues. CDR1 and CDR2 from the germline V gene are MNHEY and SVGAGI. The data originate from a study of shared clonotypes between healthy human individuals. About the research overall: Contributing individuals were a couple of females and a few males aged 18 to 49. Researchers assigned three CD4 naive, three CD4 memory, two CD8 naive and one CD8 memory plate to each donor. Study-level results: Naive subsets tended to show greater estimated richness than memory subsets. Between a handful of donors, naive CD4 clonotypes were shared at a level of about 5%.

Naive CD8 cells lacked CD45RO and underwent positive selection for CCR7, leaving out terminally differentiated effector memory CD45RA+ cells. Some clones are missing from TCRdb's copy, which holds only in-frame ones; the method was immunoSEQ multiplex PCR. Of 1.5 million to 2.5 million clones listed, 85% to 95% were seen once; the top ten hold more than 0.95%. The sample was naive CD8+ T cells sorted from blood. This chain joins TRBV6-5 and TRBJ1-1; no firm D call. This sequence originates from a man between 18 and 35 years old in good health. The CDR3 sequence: CASSYSEDTEAFF. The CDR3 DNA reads TGTGCCAGCAGTTACTCCGAGGACACTGAAGCTTTCTTT.